This entry lists 16 T cell receptor beta chains sequenced from one sample in a study of T cell responses to AZD1222 COVID-19 vaccine. Generated by immunoSEQ multiplex PCR, the TCRdb table keeps only in-frame clones and is missing some. Counted here are about 160,000 clones, around nine tenths occurring once; the ten biggest clones make up around 5.9%. The specimen comprised peripheral blood, sampled on day 0 of AZD1222 vaccination. The receptors here all came from an adult in good health.

The V gene is TRBV6-2 or TRBV6-3, the J gene TRBJ2-7; D call uncertain. Trimming removed 0 bases from V and 0 bases from J, with 12 bases in between. Germline V gene data show CDR1 as MNHEY and CDR2 as SVGEGT. The CDR3 totals 16 residues. The CDR3: CASSYSWWASSYEQYF. DNA of the CDR3: TGTGCCAGCAGTTACTCGTGGTGGGCGAGCTCCTACGAGCAGTACTTC.

This clone was seen once. The chain has TRBV27 and TRBJ2-7, with D unclear. The length of the CDR3 is 13 residues. Per the germline V gene, CDR1 is MNHEY and CDR2 is SMNVEV (reference sequence). V lost 3 bases, J lost 2 bases, and 8 bases lay in between. The CDR3 DNA reads as TGTGCCAGCAGTTTTACGGCTACCTACGAGCAGTACTTC. Translating it yields CASSFTATYEQYF.

The V and J genes are TRBV5-8 and TRBJ1-3; D is ambiguous. Germline V CDR1 and CDR2: SGHTS, YDEGEE. V was cut by 1 base and J by 0 bases, with 8 bases left in between. The CDR3 has 15 amino acids. This CDR3 reads CASSLYARSGNTIYF. The CDR3 DNA reads TGTGCCAGCAGCTTGTATGCTCGCTCTGGAAACACCATATATTTT.

The V and J genes are TRBV5-6 and TRBJ1-2, with TRBD1 identical over 12 bases. CDR1 is SGHDT, CDR2 YYEEEE, per germline. The CDR3 contains 15 residues. V was pared by 2 bases and J by 7 bases, with 6 bases of the junction left unmatched. As DNA, the CDR3 is TGTGCCAGCAGCTTCCGGGACAGGGGGCAGGGTGGCTACACCTTC. Its protein is CASSFRDRGQGGYTF.

The V and J genes are TRBV9 and TRBJ2-1; 8 bases align to TRBD2. V shed 0 bases, J shed 6 bases, and the junction held 11 bases outside the gene matches. The CDR3 extends over 17 amino acids. Germline V lookup: CDR1 SGDLS, CDR2 YYNGEE. The CDR3 sequence is CASSVDPAGVRGNEQFF. Written as DNA, the CDR3 is TGTGCCAGCAGCGTAGACCCAGCGGGAGTTCGAGGCAATGAGCAGTTCTTC.

This sequence joins TRBV27 and TRBJ1-1; 7 bases are a match to TRBD1. The CDR3 is made up of 14 amino acids. The germline V gene has CDR1 MNHEY and CDR2 SMNVEV (reference sequence). Unmatched junction bases numbered 6, after V lost 5 bases and J lost 3 bases. CDR3 DNA: TGTGCCAGCAGTCTCAGACAGGGTGACACTGAAGCTTTCTTT. It specifies CASSLRQGDTEAFF.

The chain employs TRBV7-3 and TRBJ2-1; D unclear. This CDR3 is 15 amino acids long. V was shortened by 4 bases and J by 4 bases, with 14 bases between the two germline ends. Germline CDR1 SGHTA, CDR2 FQGTGA. CDR3 protein: CASSSYPGPYNEQFF. The CDR3 DNA follows: TGTGCCAGCAGCTCCTACCCAGGACCATACAATGAGCAGTTCTTC.

This chain links TRBV2 with TRBJ1-6, with unresolved D. V lost 7 bases and J 8 bases, leaving 6 bases between the germline ends. Germline CDR1 reads SNHLY; CDR2 reads FYNNEI. The CDR3 runs to 11 residues. CDR3 bases: TGTGCCAGCATGAGGGATTCACCCCTCCACTTT. Protein: CASMRDSPLHF.

The chain uses TRBV29-1 and TRBJ2-7; no definite D call. The CDR3 length is 13 residues. The V and J ends lost 4 bases and 2 bases respectively, with 12 bases between them. CDR1 and CDR2 (germline): SQVTM, ANQGSEA. DNA for the CDR3: TGCAGCGTTGGGACCCCGGGTCCCTACGAGCAGTACTTC. As protein: CSVGTPGPYEQYF.

The chain uses TRBV6-2 or TRBV6-3 and TRBJ1-1, with TRBD1 matching 8 bases. Germline V gene data show CDR1 as MNHEY and CDR2 as SVGEGT. Trimming at V came to 5 bases and at J to 7 bases, leaving 6 bases not matched to a gene. The CDR3 is 13 residues long. The CDR3 loop reads CASSRTDRVEAFF. Written as DNA, the CDR3 is TGTGCCAGCAGTCGCACGGACAGGGTTGAAGCTTTCTTT.

The chain links TRBV7-2 to TRBJ2-5; D may correspond to TRBD1 or TRBD2 (5 bases each). The CDR3 spans 13 residues. Germline-derived CDR1 and CDR2 are SGHTA and FQGNSA. V was clipped by 2 bases and J by 7 bases, with 11 bases between them. CDR3 coding DNA: TGTGCCAGCAGCTTATGGGGCCGGGGGACCCAGTACTTC. Residues: CASSLWGRGTQYF.

This chain connects TRBV9 to TRBJ1-1; D unclear. The CDR3 consists of 15 residues. In germline, CDR1 is SGDLS, CDR2 YYNGEE. V was shortened by 0 bases and J by 2 bases, with 11 bases between the two germline ends. CDR3 protein: CASSVGSSSNTEAFF. The CDR3 DNA sequence: TGTGCCAGCAGCGTAGGGTCCTCGAGCAACACTGAAGCTTTCTTT.

The V call is TRBV30, the J call TRBJ1-4; D gene ambiguous. V lost 3 bases, J lost 5 bases, and 13 bases lay in between. The CDR3 contains 14 residues. CDR1 is GTSNPN and CDR2 is SVGIG in the germline V gene (reference sequence). CDR3 residues: CAWRGSTQNEKLFF. As DNA, the CDR3 is TGTGCCTGGAGAGGATCTACCCAAAATGAAAAACTGTTTTTT.

The genes are TRBV19 and TRBJ1-4; 7 nucleotides line up with TRBD1. V trimming: 3 bases; J trimming: 7 bases; junction bases outside the gene matches: 11. CDR1 is LNHDA and CDR2 is SQIVND in the germline V gene (reference sequence). The CDR3 loop spans 16 amino acids. The CDR3 DNA reads TGTGCCAGTAGTATCCAGGGGGGAGCCTTCGGTGAAAAACTGTTTTTT. It specifies CASSIQGGAFGEKLFF.

The chain couples TRBV5-1 to TRBJ1-3; D remains unclear. The V and J ends lost 2 bases and 1 base respectively, with 4 bases between them. This CDR3 region has 13 residues. Looked up from germline, CDR1 is SGHRS and CDR2 is YFSETQ. The CDR3 DNA follows: TGCGCCAGCAGCTTCTCGTCTGGAAACACCATATATTTT. This codes for CASSFSSGNTIYF.

The CDR3 loop reads CASSPAADHTEAFF. The CDR3 bases are TGTGCCAGCAGCCCAGCGGCGGATCACACTGAAGCTTTCTTT. The chain carries TRBV7-9 and TRBJ1-1, with D unresolved. With 5 bases removed from V and 3 bases from J, the gap between germline ends came to 13 bases. The CDR3 sequence is 14 residues long. Germline V lookup: CDR1 SEHNR, CDR2 FQNEAQ (reference sequence).